This T cell receptor beta chain is from a study of cytomegalovirus exposure and HLA in healthy donors (dated by TCRdb to about 2017). Regarding the study in general: An earlier analysis of some 620 of the donors reported 276 Gb of sequence data and 90 million to 120 million unique TCR beta sequences obtained from around 190 million T cells. An early release covering about 600 HLA-typed donors comprised approximately 290 gigabases of sequencing data and tens of millions of unique TCR sequences. Typing coverage differed by locus: A, B, C, DRB1 and DQB1 were typed in about 620-640 donors, DQA1 in roughly 510, DPA1 in 606, and DPB1 in 400 to 480. About 5 DR-DQ haplotypes were handled as single units for association and clustering, since linkage in the cohort was strong. Donor age, sex, ethnicity and CMV serostatus were compiled together with the repertoire data. All discovery cohort repertoires had been generated using a single sequencing platform. The study used immunosequencing to profile the T cell repertoires of several hundred subjects and linked those repertoires to cytomegalovirus serostatus. In the later analysis, no new phenotypic data were used to find candidate immune exposures; instead, reliance was placed on TCR beta sequences and their occurrence across donors. The aim of the study was to test whether cataloging public T cell receptors could identify signatures of past pathogen exposure. Both class I and class II loci were covered by HLA typing, at four-digit resolution. An earlier analysis of approximately 630 of the donors applied high-throughput TCR beta sequencing to assess whether each TCR beta V gene segment acted as functional or pseudogenic. Of the roughly 400 genotyped donors, over 65% fell in the genetic ancestry cluster associated with self-reported Caucasian donors. To study patterns of TCR occurrence, a later analysis re-analyzed previously published TCR beta repertoires from just over 650 donors and added high-resolution HLA genotyping. In addition to the first cohort of several hundred subjects, a separate validation cohort of over 90 different subjects was used. In a later genetic analysis, genome-wide SNP genotypes for about 65% of the roughly 670 donors were used, and that subset was treated as a discovery cohort. To predict cytomegalovirus infection status, the study brought together high-throughput TCR immunosequencing, statistical association of individual TCRs with disease status, and machine learning. Among 300 to 500 genotyped donors of the cohort, an average of approximately 240,000 unique TCR beta nucleotide sequences was sequenced per donor, of which about 19% were non-productive.

The junction shows trimming of 5 bases on V and 2 bases on J, and the gene matches do not reach 4 bases of it. Its CDR3 holds 15 amino acids, cysteine through phenylalanine. The entry retains the CDR3 DNA only, 45 bases that are in frame from base 1. From a lookup of the germline V gene (reference sequence), CDR1 and CDR2 are LNHDA and SQIVND. The cohort was made up of 666 healthy bone marrow donors. All cohort members were sampled while nominally healthy, although unrecorded immune exposures were likely present. The donor was CMV seropositive and belonged to the group of 250 to 300 seropositive cohort members. A peripheral blood sample was collected from each donor, and TCR beta sequencing was performed on peripheral blood mononuclear cells. The Qiagen DNeasy Blood Extraction Kit was used to extract genomic DNA from the blood cell samples. A remark on this clone: The target of this receptor is not known. Nothing much larger sits one base from this clone, and base qualities are not available.

Broad study findings and their caveats: For the cohort, immune exposure information was limited to CMV serostatus. In a later analysis, the rate of TCR association differed among HLA loci, with DRB1 alleles having the most associated TCRs and HLA-C alleles having the fewest. At a false discovery rate of 0.05, a later analysis linked under 20,000 TCR beta sequences to specific HLA alleles. Correlated functional status among segregating V segments might be attributable to linkage disequilibrium, but an unknown experimental factor could not be ruled out. In a later analysis, HLA-associated TCR beta chains showed more clonal expansion and lower generation probabilities than non-associated chains that were equally common. The earlier analysis of about 600 of the donors excluded some 16 rarely observed V segments, including chromosome 9 orphons, because counts were too low. In a later analysis, several top co-occurrence clusters were reported to appear linked to parvovirus B19, influenza, CMV and Epstein-Barr virus. The presence/absence analyses assumed that sequencing depth was roughly uniform across donors, and that assumption may not be true. In a later analysis, most CMV-associated TCR beta chains were found to appear HLA-restricted, with HLA associations seemingly driven largely by CMV exposure. A few of the identified cytomegalovirus-associated TCR beta chains were confirmed in vitro to be specific for cytomegalovirus antigens. Broadly in line with IMGT annotations, most TCR beta V segments showed up in productive rearrangements about 87% or about 30% of the time in an earlier analysis of 587 of the donors. Because HLA typing was unavailable for some donors at each locus, only the typed subset was used in association tests. While some public TCRs were present in many individuals, most TCR sequences turned up only very rarely across donors. This cohort had only TCR beta chains sequenced, and the lack of alpha or paired-chain data limited which features could be detected. Because the 87-base-pair reads could not distinguish some IMGT-functional V segments, including TRBV6-2 and TRBV6-3, those segments were excluded. According to a later genetic analysis, donors in an Asian-associated ancestry cluster had fewer N-insertions in productive TCRs than the approximately 650-donor mean. Strong co-occurrence of HLA alleles, especially DR and DQ, made assigning TCR associations to individual alleles difficult. The study gave a list of 150 to 200 TCR beta chains associated with cytomegalovirus. A cluster of highly shared sequence variants was judged likely to be a technical artifact of the sequencing pipeline. Cytomegalovirus status was reported to be diagnosed by the classifier with high specificity and sensitivity in both the original and validation cohorts. The authors suggested that the approach could potentially be extended to other disease states and immunological phenotypes. V-gene and J-gene trimming of TCR beta chains was associated with a missense DCLRE1C variant in a later genetic analysis, and the association was replicated in an independent cohort. A further reported finding was that TCR beta sequences accurately predicted the HLA-A and HLA-B alleles for most subjects in the first cohort.

The library came from the immunoSEQ multiplex PCR assay. A mixture of 60 forward primers for TCR Vbeta segments and 13 reverse primers for TCR Jbeta segments was used in the multiplex PCR. The CDR3 region of rearranged TCR beta genes was amplified from genomic DNA with a multiplex PCR assay. The Illumina HiSeq System was used to sequence the amplified TCR beta libraries as 87-base-pair reads. Concerning the study's data processing: A later analysis tallied roughly 76 million unique TCR beta chains across the 550 to 850 repertoires, and around 10 million of those chains were shared by two or more donors. Raw reads were error-corrected and collapsed into unique sequences by a nearest-neighbor algorithm in which closely related sequences were merged to remove PCR and sequencing errors. V, D and J gene segments were assigned by aligning CDR3 sequences to IMGT reference sequences. For a sequence to be retained, a match of at least six nucleotides to both a V gene segment and a J gene segment was required. Rearrangements were classified as productive when the CDR3 lacked stop codons and remained in frame with V and J, and all other rearrangements were classified as non-productive. CDR3 was defined by IMGT convention, running from the second conserved V-encoded cysteine to the conserved J-encoded phenylalanine. In an earlier analysis of around 640 of the donors, sequences lacking an unambiguous match to a single V gene segment were excluded. In an earlier analysis of about 590 of the donors, a V segment was called functional when productive rearrangements were above 56.7%, and segregating when the standard deviation between donors exceeded 5%. A statistical classification framework was built for diagnosing cytomegalovirus status from the catalog of TCR beta chain sequences. V and J gene assignment, in a later analysis, came from comparing TCR nucleotide sequences with IMGT/GENE-DB human TR gene sequences. A later analysis assigned CDR3 sequences and most-parsimonious VDJ recombination scenarios with the TCRdist pipeline. A later analysis defined each TCR beta chain by its CDR3 amino acid sequence plus V-gene family, and excluded reads lacking a unique V-gene family. To address suspected cross-contamination and a sequencing artifact, a later analysis removed approximately 590 highly shared, low-generation-probability nucleotide sequences. In a later analysis, a clonal expansion index for each public chain was calculated from normalized within-repertoire ranks of inferred template counts. A later analysis computed generation probabilities with a VDJ recombination model fitted to out-of-frame rearrangements, and checked the results against IGoR. In a later analysis, TCR-TCR, TCR-HLA and TCR-CMV co-occurrence was scored with hypergeometric tests, and a repertoire-size bias correction was applied to TCR pairs. False discovery rates were estimated in a later analysis by permuting HLA or CMV assignments 20 times. In a later analysis, co-occurring TCRs were grouped using DBSCAN, and TCRdist sequence similarity was added for clustering within HLA-allele-positive subsets. Repertoires with fewer than 30,000 or more than 120,000 public chains were left out of co-occurrence clustering, as were about 5 repertoires with anomalous nucleotide sharing. The immuneACCESS repertoire file appears here via TCRdb, limited to in-frame rearrangements. These files lack a portion of the clones; in checked studies, under half of the deficit traces to unresolved V genes, and the cause of the others is not known. That table gives V, J and clone size, and the DNA gave D and trimming. This sample gives over 150,000 clones in total; 77% of them show up just once. The top ten clones comprise 1.2% to 1.5% of the sample.

Sequencing was performed on PBMCs. The rearrangement combines TRBV19 with TRBJ1-4, and TRBD1 matches 8 of the central bases. The clonotype was recovered from a woman aged 25 to 39 in good health and CMV-seropositive. CDR3 protein: CASSRRTGTNEKLFF. The DNA sequence reads TGTGCCAGTAGTCGCCGGACAGGGACTAATGAAAAACTGTTTTTT.